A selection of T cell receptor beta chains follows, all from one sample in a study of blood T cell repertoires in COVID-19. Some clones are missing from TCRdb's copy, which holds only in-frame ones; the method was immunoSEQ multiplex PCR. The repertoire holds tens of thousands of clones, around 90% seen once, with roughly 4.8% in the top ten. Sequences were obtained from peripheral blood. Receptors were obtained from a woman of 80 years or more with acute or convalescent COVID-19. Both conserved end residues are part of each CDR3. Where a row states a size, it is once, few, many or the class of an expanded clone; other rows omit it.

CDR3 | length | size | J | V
CAISVRAGGGTDTQYF | 16 | - | TRBJ2-3 | TRBV10-3
CASSPAGLGSNQPQHF | 16 | - | TRBJ1-5 | TRBV18
CASSFSGGQETQYF | 14 | - | TRBJ2-5 | TRBV7-9
CASSDEGGTGARNEQFF | 17 | once | TRBJ2-1 | TRBV11-3
CASSLGASDYEQYF | 14 | - | TRBJ2-7 | TRBV7-2
CASSLAGGSYNEQFF | 15 | - | TRBJ2-1 | TRBV13
CASSPTGANEKLFF | 14 | - | TRBJ1-4 | TRBV3-1/TRBV3-2
CASSPLARLAGSTDTQYF | 18 | - | TRBJ2-3 | TRBV11-2
CASTEYRGYGYTF | 13 | - | TRBJ1-2 | TRBV19
CASSGLASGINTEAFF | 16 | once | TRBJ1-1 | TRBV18
CASSPGLGSGTQYF | 14 | - | TRBJ2-5 | TRBV5-1
CASRPFRDSTDTQYF | 15 | - | TRBJ2-3 | TRBV27
CASSQERNTGELFF | 14 | - | TRBJ2-2 | TRBV4-2
CASSIGGDNQPQHF | 14 | - | TRBJ1-5 | TRBV19
CASSRRLYPPDSPLHF | 16 | - | TRBJ1-6 | TRBV18
CASSLFDGSSYEQYF | 15 | - | TRBJ2-7 | TRBV7-2
CASSPTSGRARDTQYF | 16 | few | TRBJ2-3 | TRBV5-1
CASSLSGSYEQYF | 13 | - | TRBJ2-7 | TRBV7-2
CAISGGEGVSNQPQHF | 16 | - | TRBJ1-5 | TRBV10-3
CASSLEGGWVSGYTF | 15 | - | TRBJ1-2 | TRBV7-9
CAWSARGGTEAFF | 13 | - | TRBJ1-1 | TRBV30
CASKGGESHEQYF | 13 | - | TRBJ2-7 | TRBV27
CASRPGLVVDTQYF | 14 | - | TRBJ2-3 | TRBV7-2
CASSPRRGGELFF | 13 | - | TRBJ2-2 | TRBV6-2/TRBV6-3
CASSLVGGRAGEQFF | 15 | - | TRBJ2-1 | TRBV7-2
CASSLGPSSYNEQFF | 15 | - | TRBJ2-1 | TRBV7-7
CASRGLLGEQYF | 12 | - | TRBJ2-7 | TRBV19
CASSIRTVEADTQYF | 15 | - | TRBJ2-3 | TRBV19
CASSPKATESLYEQYF | 16 | - | TRBJ2-7 | TRBV18
CASSIRGGRNGEQYF | 15 | - | TRBJ2-7 | TRBV19
CASSIGTGVGTGELFF | 16 | - | TRBJ2-2 | TRBV19
CASSPPSVRETQYF | 14 | - | TRBJ2-5 | TRBV5-5